This T cell receptor (beta chain) appears in the sequencing data of a study of cytomegalovirus exposure and HLA in healthy donors. Worth noting for this clone: Its antigen remains unidentified.

Use of 60 Vbeta and 13 Jbeta primers characterized the PCR. Profiling relied on immunoSEQ multiplex PCR, and the TCRdb table lists in-frame clones only, not all of them. The sample lists 170,000 or so clones; 80% were seen once. Trimming shortened V by 1 base and J by 0 bases, and 12 bases separated the two germline ends. Germline CDR1 and CDR2: MGHDK and SYGVNS. The CDR3 spans 16 residues. Study conclusions and caveats: A link between a missense DCLRE1C variant and TCR beta V- and J-gene trimming emerged from a later analysis.

This TCR was sampled from a middle-aged man in good health and CMV-seronegative. The sample comprised PBMCs. The V call is TRBV25-1, the J call TRBJ2-5; D may be TRBD2 (6 bases). The CDR3 reads CASSEFGVADQETQYF. The CDR3 DNA follows: TGTGCCAGCAGTGAATTTGGGGTAGCGGACCAAGAGACCCAGTACTTC.